The 32 T cell receptor beta chains below were found in one sample sequenced in a study of control samples from healthy donors and cancer patients. Method: immunoSEQ multiplex PCR; TCRdb's copy keeps in-frame clones and lacks some. The sample consists of about 150,000 clones, 85% to 95% of them appearing once. The sample was blood. Receptor source: a woman younger than 30 in good health.

The chain employs TRBV18 and TRBJ2-7; 9 nucleotides agree with TRBD1. This CDR3 spans 16 amino acids. The germline CDR1 and CDR2 sequences are KGHSH and LQKENI. V gave up 3 bases and J gave up 4 bases; unmatched junction bases: 10. The CDR3 protein is CASSPADRGFFYEQYF. The CDR3 coding sequence is TGTGCCAGCTCACCGGCCGACAGGGGGTTTTTTTACGAGCAGTACTTC.

The chain carries TRBV7-6 and TRBJ2-5, with a possible D match to TRBD2 (5 bases). CDR1 is SGHVS, CDR2 FNYEAQ, per germline. Trimming removed 8 bases from V and 5 bases from J, with 21 bases in between. The CDR3 sequence is 15 residues long. The CDR3 nucleotides read TGTGCCAGCCAACTAGGCAACTCCCCTGAGGAGACCCAGTACTTC. Protein product: CASQLGNSPEETQYF.

The V gene is TRBV11-2, the J gene TRBJ1-4; 8 positions match TRBD1. Germline CDR1 SGHAT, CDR2 FQNNGV. J lost 5 bases, V lost 5 bases, and 4 bases had no gene match. The CDR3 has 14 residues. CDR3 protein: CASSMDRENEKLFF. CDR3 bases: TGTGCCAGCAGCATGGACAGGGAAAATGAAAAACTGTTTTTT.

CDR3 region: CASSLRGGYEQYF. In DNA form, the CDR3 reads TGTGCCAGCAGTCTTCGTGGGGGCTACGAGCAGTACTTC. The J gene is TRBJ2-7, the V gene TRBV6-5; D could derive from TRBD1 or TRBD2 (5 bases each). The CDR3 length is 13 residues. The V and J ends lost 5 bases and 3 bases respectively, with 11 bases between them. Germline V gene data show CDR1 as MNHEY and CDR2 as SVGAGI.

The J gene is TRBJ1-2, the V gene TRBV14, with D possibly being TRBD1 (5 bases). Looked up from germline, CDR1 is SGHDN and CDR2 is FVKESK. The CDR3 loop spans 14 amino acids. Trimming cost V 5 bases and J 4 bases, with 14 bases left between them. The CDR3: CASSVGGVPYGYTF. In nucleotides, the CDR3 is TGTGCCAGCAGCGTCGGGGGGGTCCCCTATGGCTACACCTTC.

The rearrangement joins TRBV5-1 to TRBJ2-7; D is unclear. This CDR3 spans 13 amino acids. Per the germline V gene, CDR1 is SGHRS and CDR2 is YFSETQ. V was clipped by 0 bases and J by 5 bases, with 9 bases between them. The chain's CDR3 is CASSLVPFDEQYF. CDR3 in DNA: TGCGCCAGCAGCTTGGTACCGTTCGACGAGCAGTACTTC.

This clone was observed a handful of times. The chain has TRBV5-4 and TRBJ1-2; D uncertain. This CDR3 comprises 13 residues. Per the germline V gene, CDR1 is SGHNT and CDR2 is YYREEE (reference sequence). V shed 0 bases and J shed 3 bases, with 6 bases lying between them. In DNA, the CDR3 is TGTGCCAGCAGCTTGGCGGGGTACTATGGCTACACCTTC. Its translation: CASSLAGYYGYTF. The whole variable domain, filled in from reference TRBV5-4 and TRBJ1-2, reads ETGVTQSPTHLIKTRGQQVTLRCSSQSGHNTVSWYQQALGQGPQFIFQYYREEENGRGNFPPRFSGLQFPNYSSELNVNALELDDSALYLCASSLAGYYGYTFGSGTRLTVV.

The V and J genes are TRBV7-2 and TRBJ2-1; 7 bases line up with TRBD1. This CDR3 is built from 15 residues. V gave up 6 bases and J gave up 0 bases; unmatched junction bases: 5. Germline loops: CDR1 SGHTA, CDR2 FQGNSA. CDR3 nucleotide sequence: TGTGCCAGCAGTTCCTACAGGGGCTCCTACAATGAGCAGTTCTTC. This encodes CASSSYRGSYNEQFF.

This clone has just one count. This chain connects TRBV11-3 to TRBJ2-7; TRBD1 agrees at 11 bases. Germline V lookup: CDR1 SGHNT, CDR2 YENEEA. The CDR3 consists of 15 residues. V lost 6 bases, J lost 2 bases, and 6 bases stayed unmatched. The CDR3 loop reads CASSSGTGGTYEQYF. The DNA for the CDR3 is TGTGCCAGCAGTTCCGGGACAGGGGGAACCTACGAGCAGTACTTC.

CDR3 region: CASSSGTGEQTQYF. The CDR3 bases are TGCGCCAGCAGCTCGGGGACAGGGGAACAGACCCAGTACTTC. The genes are TRBV5-1 and TRBJ2-5, with TRBD1 identical over 10 bases. The CDR3 is 14 residues long. The V gene's germline CDR1 is SGHRS and CDR2 YFSETQ. Losses at the gene ends were 3 bases for V and 6 bases for J; bases not matched to a gene: 5.

This clone was counted once. The chain couples TRBV10-3 to TRBJ1-1, with 7 bases that match TRBD1. CDR3 length: 13 residues. Germline V gene lookup returns CDR1 ENHRY and CDR2 SYGVKD. With 6 bases clipped from V and 4 bases from J, the junction kept 5 bases outside the gene matches. This chain's CDR3 is CAISAGDSTEAFF. For the CDR3, the DNA is TGTGCCATCAGCGCGGGGGACAGCACTGAAGCTTTCTTT.

V and J are TRBV5-4 and TRBJ2-3, with D perhaps TRBD2 (6 bases). The V end was cut by 1 base, the J end by 5 bases, with 8 bases between. The CDR3 is made up of 13 amino acids. The germline V gene encodes CDR1 SGHNT and CDR2 YYREEE (reference sequence). The CDR3 loop reads CASSLLEGDTQYF. The CDR3, as DNA: TGTGCCAGCAGCTTGTTGGAGGGAGATACGCAGTATTTT.

This clone was counted once. The chain couples TRBV27 to TRBJ1-1; 8 nucleotides align to TRBD1. Unmatched junction bases numbered 4, after V lost 5 bases and J lost 5 bases. The CDR3 length is 13 residues. Germline loops: CDR1 MNHEY, CDR2 SMNVEV (reference sequence). The chain's CDR3 is CASSVTGGTEAFF. For the CDR3, the DNA is TGTGCCAGCAGTGTCACAGGGGGAACTGAAGCTTTCTTT.

This clone was observed a few times. Other DNA sequences in the sample encode the same CDR3. The chain has TRBV6-5 and TRBJ2-5; TRBD2 matches 9 bases. Germline lookup yields CDR1 MNHEY and CDR2 SVGAGI. This CDR3 has 13 residues. V was clipped by 7 bases and J by 3 bases; unmatched bases: 3. The CDR3 is CASKASGEETQYF. In DNA form, the CDR3 reads TGTGCCAGCAAGGCTAGCGGGGAAGAGACCCAGTACTTC.

V usage is TRBV6-5 and J usage is TRBJ2-7; 9 bases are a match to TRBD1. V trimming: 0 bases; J trimming: 3 bases; junction bases outside the gene matches: 3. The CDR3 runs 15 residues. The germline gives CDR1 MNHEY, CDR2 SVGAGI. The CDR3, as DNA: TGTGCCAGCAGTTACTCGAGGACAGGGGACTACGAGCAGTACTTC. This codes for CASSYSRTGDYEQYF.

This chain connects TRBV6-1 to TRBJ2-3; no clear D gene. Per the germline V gene, CDR1 is MNHNS and CDR2 is SASEGT. The CDR3 covers 13 residues. The V gene lost 3 bases and the J gene lost 5 bases, with 9 bases spanning the gap. Here the CDR3 reads CASSDGNGDTQYF. The CDR3 region has the DNA TGTGCCAGCAGTGATGGTAATGGAGATACGCAGTATTTT.

This clone was counted a single time. V gene TRBV6-5 combines with J gene TRBJ2-7, with D tentatively TRBD1 (5 bases). Looked up from germline, CDR1 is MNHEY and CDR2 is SVGAGI. The CDR3 length is 15 residues. The ends were cut back, 8 bases at V and 0 bases at J, with 17 bases in the middle. The CDR3 sequence: CASSSQGKASYEQYF. The CDR3 bases are TGTGCCAGCTCGAGTCAGGGAAAAGCCTCCTACGAGCAGTACTTC.

CDR3 loop: CASSPPGGPDVAFF. CDR3 coding DNA: TGTGCCAGCTCACCACCGGGAGGCCCCGATGTAGCTTTCTTT. The rearrangement uses TRBV18 and TRBJ1-1; no definite D call. V dropped 0 bases and J dropped 10 bases, with 15 bases sitting between them. The length of the CDR3 is 14 residues. Germline V gene sequence: CDR1 KGHSH, CDR2 LQKENI.

The chain uses TRBV5-4 and TRBJ2-1, with a weak D call TRBD1 (6 bases). Germline CDR1 and CDR2: SGHNT and YYREEE (reference sequence). The length of the CDR3 is 13 residues. V was trimmed by 1 base and J by 6 bases, leaving 8 bases between them. The CDR3 reads CASSLRQANEQFF. In DNA, the CDR3 is TGTGCCAGCAGCTTGCGACAGGCCAATGAGCAGTTCTTC.

This chain links TRBV5-6 with TRBJ2-1; D uncertain. Trimming removed 1 base from V and 8 bases from J, with 7 bases in between. The germline CDR1 and CDR2 sequences are SGHDT and YYEEEE. The CDR3 sequence is 12 residues long. The CDR3 loop reads CASSLRFDEQFF. DNA of the CDR3: TGTGCCAGCAGCTTGAGGTTCGATGAGCAGTTCTTC.

The CDR3 loop is CASSSRTGRGANVLTF. The CDR3 bases are TGTGCCAGCAGTTCTCGGACAGGGCGGGGGGCCAACGTCCTGACTTTC. This chain connects TRBV6-5 to TRBJ2-6; the match to TRBD1 covers 8 bases. Germline V gene lookup returns CDR1 MNHEY and CDR2 SVGAGI. The CDR3 sequence is 16 residues long. Trimming took 4 bases from V and 4 from J; bases not matched to a gene: 6.

The rearrangement uses TRBV5-1 and TRBJ1-4, with D unresolved. With 1 base removed from V and 0 bases from J, the gap between germline ends came to 16 bases. The CDR3 sequence is 18 residues long. Per germline, CDR1 SGHRS and CDR2 YFSETQ. The chain's CDR3 is CASSLYALGVATNEKLFF. CDR3 nucleotide sequence: TGCGCCAGCAGCTTGTACGCGCTGGGCGTTGCAACTAATGAAAAACTGTTTTTT.

V and J are TRBV13 and TRBJ2-7; 10 bases agree with TRBD1. V was clipped by 3 bases and J by 4 bases; unmatched bases: 6. The germline V gene has CDR1 PRHDT and CDR2 FYEKMQ (reference sequence). There are 15 residues in the CDR3. CDR3 residues: CASSFSGQGGYEQYF. CDR3 nucleotides: TGTGCCAGCAGCTTCTCCGGACAGGGGGGTTACGAGCAGTACTTC.

This sequence joins TRBV28 and TRBJ1-1; D uncertain. Germline CDR1 MDHEN, CDR2 SYDVKM. Trimming took off 2 bases at V and 0 bases at J, with 7 bases between the two ends. The CDR3 contains 14 residues. The CDR3 DNA reads as TGTGCCAGCAGTTTAACAGTTATGAACACTGAAGCTTTCTTT. Translation gives CASSLTVMNTEAFF.

The gene calls are TRBV5-1 and TRBJ2-1, with TRBD1 as a possible D gene (6 bases). The CDR3 runs to 16 residues. V was cut by 4 bases and J by 3 bases, with 17 bases left in between. Germline V gene data show CDR1 as SGHRS and CDR2 as YFSETQ. The DNA for the CDR3 is TGCGCCAGCAGCATTGGACAGTCCCACTTCTACAATGAGCAGTTCTTC. Translated: CASSIGQSHFYNEQFF.

This chain joins TRBV10-3 and TRBJ2-5, with D hard to call. This CDR3 has 14 residues. Trimming left V 3 bases short and J 2 bases short, with 10 bases between. CDR1 ENHRY and CDR2 SYGVKD come from the germline V gene. DNA for the CDR3: TGTGCCATCAGTGACCTTAGCCGTCAAGAGACCCAGTACTTC. Its protein is CAISDLSRQETQYF.

In regard to this clone: Different DNA sequences within this sample yield the same CDR3. The CDR3 protein is CASSLGLRGYTF. The CDR3 DNA reads TGTGCCAGCAGTTTGGGATTACGTGGCTACACCTTC. The genes are TRBV28 and TRBJ1-2, with no clear D. Germline CDR1 MDHEN, CDR2 SYDVKM. The CDR3 is 12 amino acids. Deletions cut 3 bases from V and 7 bases from J, with 9 bases between.

The J gene is TRBJ2-3, the V gene TRBV19; 15 positions match TRBD2. With V trimmed by 4 bases and J by 5 bases, 7 bases remained unmatched. This CDR3 has 17 amino acids. Germline CDR1 and CDR2: LNHDA and SQIVND (reference sequence). The CDR3 reads CASSTRTSGGVVDTQYF. The CDR3 region has the DNA TGTGCCAGTAGTACCAGGACTAGCGGGGGGGTTGTAGATACGCAGTATTTT.

In its sample, this clone was seen once. The CDR3 protein is CASQTALLNTEAFF. In DNA, the CDR3 is TGCGCCAGCCAAACTGCTCTGCTGAACACTGAAGCTTTCTTT. The chain recombines TRBV4-1 with TRBJ1-1; D gene unclear. The CDR3 is made up of 14 amino acids. Per the germline V gene, CDR1 is MGHRA and CDR2 is YSYEKL. Deletions cut 8 bases from V and 0 bases from J, with 13 bases between.

This clone was recorded only once. J is TRBJ1-4 and V is TRBV11-1; 7 bases align to TRBD1. CDR1 SGHAT and CDR2 FQDESV come from the germline V gene (reference sequence). CDR3 size: 15 residues. The junction had 10 bases not matched to a gene; V was cut back by 4 bases and J by 8 bases. CDR3 residues: CASSSGDSGYEKLFF. CDR3 DNA sequence: TGTGCCAGCAGCTCCGGGGACAGTGGATACGAAAAACTGTTTTTT.

This clone was seen only once. The rearrangement uses TRBV4-3 and TRBJ2-1; TRBD1 aligns across 7 bases. The CDR3 covers 15 residues. With 7 bases clipped from V and 5 bases from J, the junction kept 11 bases outside the gene matches. Germline CDR1 reads LGHNA; CDR2 reads YSLEER. In DNA, the CDR3 is TGCGCCAGCATCGGATACCGGGACAGTAACAATGAGCAGTTCTTC. Encoded protein: CASIGYRDSNNEQFF.

This rearrangement joins TRBV11-2 to TRBJ2-3; TRBD2 agrees at 7 bases. V shed 3 bases, J shed 3 bases, and the junction held 3 bases outside the gene matches. CDR3 length: 14 amino acids. Germline CDR1 is SGHAT and CDR2 is FQNNGV. The CDR3 is CASSFLGGTDTQYF. In DNA, the CDR3 is TGTGCCAGCAGCTTTTTGGGGGGGACAGATACGCAGTATTTT.